Each of the 26 T cell receptor beta chains below was sequenced from the same sample in a study of blood T cell repertoires in COVID-19. This table comes from immunoSEQ multiplex PCR, and its TCRdb copy is limited to in-frame clones, with some not included. The data contain about 49,000 clones, roughly 80% of them singletons. The sample taken for sequencing was peripheral blood. These receptors all stem from a woman aged 55-69 years with acute or convalescent COVID-19.

The chain is built from TRBV29-1 and TRBJ1-2, with a tentative D call TRBD1 (6 bases). CDR1 is SQVTM and CDR2 is ANQGSEA in the germline V gene. The length of the CDR3 is 12 residues. The V end lost 3 bases, the J end lost 8 bases, and 13 bases lay between the germline ends. The CDR3 coding sequence is TGCAGCGTTGAGACAGGTCGGGGCGGCTACACCTTC. Residues: CSVETGRGGYTF.

V is TRBV14 and J is TRBJ1-1; possibly TRBD1 for D (6 bases). This CDR3 contains 13 residues. Germline CDR1 SGHDN, CDR2 FVKESK. The V end lost 2 bases, the J end lost 6 bases, and 10 bases lay between the germline ends. The CDR3 protein is CASSQWDTAEAFF. Written as DNA, the CDR3 is TGTGCCAGCAGCCAATGGGACACCGCTGAAGCTTTCTTT.

The count of this clone is one. The V and J genes are TRBV7-2 and TRBJ1-2; D is uncertain. CDR1 is SGHTA, CDR2 FQGNSA, per germline. V was pared by 6 bases and J by 8 bases, with 16 bases between. This CDR3 comprises 13 residues. The CDR3 protein is CASSFLGSGGYTF. DNA of the CDR3: TGTGCCAGCAGTTTCTTGGGTTCGGGAGGCTACACCTTC.

The CDR3 bases are TGTGCCAGCAGCCAAACTAGCGGCGAGCAGTACTTC. Amino acids: CASSQTSGEQYF. The rearrangement links TRBV3-1 (or the pseudogene TRBV3-2) to TRBJ2-7; 8 bases map to TRBD2. Germline CDR1 is LGHDT and CDR2 is YNNKEL (reference sequence). The junction had 0 bases not matched to a gene; V was cut back by 2 bases and J by 6 bases. The CDR3 consists of 12 residues.

This clone was recorded only once. This chain connects TRBV2 to TRBJ1-5, with a weak D call TRBD1 (5 bases). The germline V and J ends were trimmed by 3 bases and 1 base, with 10 bases remaining between them. The CDR3 has 15 amino acids. The germline CDR1 and CDR2 sequences are SNHLY and FYNNEI. The CDR3 region has the DNA TGTGCCAGCAGTGAGCAGGGCCGCAGCAATCAGCCCCAGCATTTT. Translated, it gives CASSEQGRSNQPQHF.

The chain employs TRBV5-1 and TRBJ2-2; 9 nucleotides align to TRBD2. CDR1 is SGHRS and CDR2 is YFSETQ in the germline V gene. This CDR3 is built from 14 residues. Trimming removed 0 bases from V and 7 bases from J; junction bases left unmatched: 1. Written as DNA, the CDR3 is TGCGCCAGCAGCTTGGGAGCGGGAGGCGGGGAGCTGTTTTTT. Translation gives CASSLGAGGGELFF.

This clone has only a few counts. The chain uses TRBV14 and TRBJ1-4, with D unresolved. CDR3 length: 14 residues. Trimming took off 5 bases at V and 8 bases at J, with 15 bases between the two ends. Per the germline V gene, CDR1 is SGHDN and CDR2 is FVKESK. Here the CDR3 DNA reads TGTGCCAGCAGCTCCAGGAGGGTTCGGGAAAAACTGTTTTTT. Its translation is CASSSRRVREKLFF. The whole variable domain, filled in from reference TRBV14 and TRBJ1-4, reads EAGVTQFPSHSVIEKGQTVTLRCDPISGHDNLYWYRRVMGKEIKFLLHFVKESKQDESGMPNNRFLAERTGGTYSTLKVQPAELEDSGVYFCASSSRRVREKLFFGSGTQLSVL.

The chain is built from TRBV3-1 (or the pseudogene TRBV3-2) and TRBJ2-5; D is uncertain. There are 13 residues in the CDR3. The V gene lost 4 bases and the J gene lost 5 bases, with 11 bases spanning the gap. Germline values: CDR1 LGHDT, CDR2 YNNKEL (reference sequence). CDR3 loop: CASSRVRYETQYF. The DNA for the CDR3 is TGTGCCAGCAGCCGAGTCCGGTATGAGACCCAGTACTTC.

This clone was detected a few times. The chain uses TRBV6-5 and TRBJ1-1, with 7 bases lining up with TRBD1. This CDR3 is built from 13 residues. Germline V gene sequence: CDR1 MNHEY, CDR2 SVGAGI. V gave up 0 bases and J gave up 10 bases; unmatched junction bases: 5. The CDR3 DNA reads as TGTGCCAGCAGTTACTCGACAGGGTTTCGAGCTTTCTTT. Its protein is CASSYSTGFRAFF.

V usage is TRBV7-3 and J usage is TRBJ1-6; D is perhaps TRBD1 (5 bases). CDR3 length: 13 residues. V was trimmed by 0 bases and J by 13 bases, leaving 10 bases between them. Germline assignment: CDR1 SGHTA and CDR2 FQGTGA. CDR3 nucleotides: TGTGCCAGCAGCTTAACTCGGGACTTTCCCCTCCACTTT. Its protein product is CASSLTRDFPLHF. The variable domain in full, with the rest retrieved from reference TRBV7-3 and TRBJ1-6, is GAGVSQTPSNKVTEKGKYVELRCDPISGHTALYWYRQSLGQGPEFLIYFQGTGAADDSGLPNDRFFAVRPEGSVSTLKIQRTERGDSAVYLCASSLTRDFPLHFGNGTRLTVT.

A few counts support this clone. The rearrangement links TRBV29-1 to TRBJ2-3, with D tentatively TRBD1 (6 bases). V lost 6 bases to trimming and J lost 1 base, with 11 bases between them. Germline lookup yields CDR1 SQVTM and CDR2 ANQGSEA. This CDR3 spans 13 amino acids. CDR3 in amino acids: CSVGHRGTDTQYF. Here the CDR3 DNA reads TGCAGCGTCGGCCACAGGGGCACAGATACGCAGTATTTT.

The chain employs TRBV5-6 and TRBJ2-6; 7 positions match TRBD1. Trimming cost V 0 bases and J 2 bases; bases outside gene matches: 2. Germline CDR1 SGHDT, CDR2 YYEEEE. This CDR3 is 16 amino acids long. The CDR3 region is CASSLDGTAGANVLTF. CDR3 bases: TGTGCCAGCAGCTTGGACGGGACAGCTGGGGCCAACGTCCTGACTTTC.

The J gene is TRBJ1-4, the V gene TRBV2, with 11 bases identical to TRBD1. The V gene end was trimmed by 6 bases and the J gene end by 7 bases; junction bases not matched to a gene: 10. The CDR3 length is 16 residues. Germline CDR1 and CDR2: SNHLY and FYNNEI. The CDR3 here is CASSWTGGASVEKLFF. The DNA for the CDR3 is TGTGCCAGCAGCTGGACAGGGGGCGCGTCGGTTGAAAAACTGTTTTTT.

This chain links TRBV5-1 with TRBJ1-1; 7 bases line up with TRBD1. Germline V lookup: CDR1 SGHRS, CDR2 YFSETQ. J gave up 1 base and V 2 bases, and 5 bases lay outside the gene matches. The length of the CDR3 is 15 residues. The CDR3 bases are TGCGCCAGCAGCTTAGACGACAGGGAGAACACTGAAGCTTTCTTT. This gives the protein CASSLDDRENTEAFF.

The rearrangement uses TRBV2 and TRBJ2-1; D perhaps matches TRBD2 (6 bases). The CDR3 extends over 14 amino acids. The V gene lost 6 bases and the J gene lost 1 base, with 10 bases spanning the gap. Germline CDR1 SNHLY, CDR2 FYNNEI. CDR3 DNA sequence: TGTGCCAGCAGGGTCGGGGGTTCCTACAATGAGCAGTTCTTC. Encoded protein: CASRVGGSYNEQFF.

DNA for the CDR3: TGTGCCAGCAGCCATACCGGGGGGGGCCGTAGCAATGAGCAGTTCTTC. Protein: CASSHTGGGRSNEQFF. This chain uses TRBV3-1 (or the pseudogene TRBV3-2) with TRBJ2-1, with 8 bases that match TRBD2. The trim removed 3 bases at V and 6 bases at J, leaving 10 bases unmatched. The germline V gene encodes CDR1 LGHDT and CDR2 YNNKEL (reference sequence). This CDR3 contains 16 residues.

This chain links TRBV5-1 with TRBJ2-5, with 8 positions matching TRBD2. This CDR3 has 15 residues. Per the germline V gene, CDR1 is SGHRS and CDR2 is YFSETQ. V lost 4 bases to trimming and J lost 2 bases; unmatched junction nucleotides: 7. The CDR3, as DNA: TGCGCCAGCAGCCGCTCGACTAGCGTACAAGAGACCCAGTACTTC. This sequence encodes CASSRSTSVQETQYF.

This clone was observed a handful of times. CDR3 DNA: TGCGCCAGCAGCTTGGACAGTCTATGGGAGCAGTACTTC. Translating it yields CASSLDSLWEQYF. The chain links TRBV5-1 to TRBJ2-7, with unresolved D. CDR3 size: 13 residues. V was clipped by 0 bases and J by 7 bases, with 11 bases between them. Germline-derived CDR1 and CDR2 are SGHRS and YFSETQ. The whole variable domain, filled in from reference TRBV5-1 and TRBJ2-7, reads KAGVTQTPRYLIKTRGQQVTLSCSPISGHRSVSWYQQTPGQGLQFLFEYFSETQRNKGNFPGRFSGRQFSNSRSEMNVSTLELGDSALYLCASSLDSLWEQYFGPGTRLTVT.

In nucleotides, the CDR3 is TGCGCCAGCAGCCGCACAGGGGGCGAATTGGAGACCCAGTACTTC. Encoded protein: CASSRTGGELETQYF. The chain is built from TRBV5-1 and TRBJ2-5; the match to TRBD1 covers 9 bases. Germline CDR1 reads SGHRS; CDR2 reads YFSETQ. J was trimmed by 5 bases and V by 4 bases; bases with no gene match: 9. This CDR3 comprises 15 residues.

This clone was recorded only once. The V and J genes are TRBV28 and TRBJ1-2, with D uncertain. The CDR3 runs to 14 residues. Germline CDR1 reads MDHEN; CDR2 reads SYDVKM. Trimming stripped 7 bases from V and 2 bases from J, with 14 bases between. In nucleotides, the CDR3 is TGTGCCAGCAAGCGTGTTGGCGGCAACTATGGCTACACCTTC. This codes for CASKRVGGNYGYTF.

This clone was detected only a few times. The rearrangement uses TRBV4-1 and TRBJ2-3; 10 bases fit TRBD2. Trimming at V came to 1 base and at J to 4 bases, leaving 5 bases not matched to a gene. The CDR3 is 16 residues long. Germline lookup yields CDR1 MGHRA and CDR2 YSYEKL. The chain's CDR3 is CASSQVSGGAADTQYF. In DNA, the CDR3 is TGCGCCAGCAGCCAAGTAAGCGGGGGGGCTGCAGATACGCAGTATTTT.

This chain connects TRBV24-1 to TRBJ1-5; weak D call: TRBD1 (6 bases). The CDR3 loop spans 14 amino acids. Trimming stripped 5 bases from V and 1 base from J, with 8 bases between. Looked up from germline, CDR1 is KGHDR and CDR2 is SFDVKD. CDR3 residues: CATSGQGSNQPQHF. The CDR3 nucleotides read TGTGCCACCAGTGGGCAGGGGAGCAATCAGCCCCAGCATTTT.

This clone showed up just a few times. The V call is TRBV7-8, the J call TRBJ1-1; D gene ambiguous. V lost 4 bases and J 0 bases, leaving 15 bases between the germline ends. CDR1 is SGHVS and CDR2 is FQNEAQ in the germline V gene. The CDR3 is 16 amino acids. The CDR3 here is CASSSHTRGVNTEAFF. The CDR3 DNA is TGTGCCAGCAGCTCGCATACCCGGGGAGTGAACACTGAAGCTTTCTTT.

This clone was recorded once. J is TRBJ1-2 and V is TRBV14, with D possibly matching TRBD1 (5 bases). The CDR3 length is 13 residues. Germline CDR1 SGHDN, CDR2 FVKESK. With 5 bases removed from V and 7 bases from J, the gap between germline ends came to 14 bases. The CDR3 loop is CASSTQGYGGYTF. The DNA of the CDR3 is TGTGCCAGCAGCACGCAGGGTTATGGTGGCTACACCTTC.

V is TRBV5-1 and J is TRBJ1-1, with 9 bases fitting TRBD1. With V trimmed by 4 bases and J by 3 bases, 10 bases remained unmatched. The CDR3 sequence is 16 residues long. Germline CDR1 reads SGHRS; CDR2 reads YFSETQ. The CDR3 DNA follows: TGCGCCAGCAGCCACCGTCCGGGACAGGGTGACACTGAAGCTTTCTTT. Its protein product is CASSHRPGQGDTEAFF.

The rearrangement joins TRBV19 to TRBJ1-5, with D unclear. Trimming took off 4 bases at V and 0 bases at J, with 16 bases between the two ends. This CDR3 is built from 17 residues. Germline lookup yields CDR1 LNHDA and CDR2 SQIVND (reference sequence). The CDR3 here is CASSTRWAGNSNQPQHF. The CDR3 DNA is TGTGCCAGTAGTACAAGGTGGGCGGGAAATAGCAATCAGCCCCAGCATTTT.